This T cell receptor beta chain was found in a study of blood T cell repertoires in COVID-19. Whole-study context: Sites across the United States, Italy and Spain contributed samples from acute and convalescent COVID-19. T cells, B-cell-depleted T cells, or PBMCs supplied cDNA or gDNA.

Germline V gives CDR1 MNHNS, CDR2 SASEGT. CDR3 length equals 16 residues. Losses at the gene ends were 1 base for V and 3 bases for J; bases not matched to a gene: 7. Authors' methods: Estimates of nucleated cell counts were drawn from the amplification of reference gene primers. Produced via immunoSEQ multiplex PCR; TCRdb's table is partial and in-frame only. V and J calls and clone size follow that table, whereas D and trimming were derived from the DNA. The sample shows around 120,000 clones, roughly 69% of them seen only once. The chain combines TRBV6-1 with TRBJ1-1, with 8 nucleotides matching TRBD1. The sample was peripheral blood. This clonotype was sampled from a woman between 70 and 85 years old with acute or convalescent COVID-19. DNA for the CDR3: TGTGCCAGCAGTGAAGGGGTCAGGGGGCCTGACACTGAAGCTTTCTTT. Its protein product is CASSEGVRGPDTEAFF.